The 32 T cell receptor beta chains in this list originate from one sample, sequenced in a study of beta chain features in type 1 diabetes. Study-wide points: Moderately but significantly shorter TCRB CDR3s were found in Type 1 diabetes patients in all four CD4+ subsets.

TCRB transcripts that were expressed got sequenced, as all of the isolated RNA had been reverse transcribed. Method: immunoSEQ multiplex PCR; TCRdb's copy keeps in-frame clones and lacks some. The sample has approximately 130,000 clones, about 18% seen once. These receptors are not linked to any known antigen. The source material was central memory CD4+ T cells from blood. Receptor source: a man younger than 30 with type 1 diabetes.

This clone has just a few counts. The V gene is TRBV6-5, the J gene TRBJ1-5; a possible D gene is TRBD1 (6 bases). Between the trimmed V and J ends, which lost 6 bases and 8 bases, there was a span of 17 bases. CDR1 and CDR2 (germline): MNHEY, SVGAGI. The CDR3 extends over 14 amino acids. The CDR3 nucleotides read TGTGCCAGCAGCGAGACAGGAATGGTGGAGCCCCAGCATTTT. Protein sequence: CASSETGMVEPQHF.

This chain uses TRBV5-1 with TRBJ2-7; D is undetermined. CDR1 is SGHRS, CDR2 YFSETQ, per germline. The CDR3 runs to 13 residues. Between the trimmed V and J ends, which lost 1 base and 5 bases, there was a span of 10 bases. The CDR3 reads CASSLMGSDEQYF. The CDR3 region has the DNA TGCGCCAGCAGCTTGATGGGTTCCGACGAGCAGTACTTC.

J is TRBJ1-1 and V is TRBV29-1, with 7 positions matching TRBD1. The CDR3 extends over 13 amino acids. From germline, CDR1 is SQVTM and CDR2 ANQGSEA. Unmatched junction bases numbered 6, after V lost 7 bases and J lost 1 base. The CDR3 spells CSADRDQNTEAFF. The CDR3 coding sequence is TGCAGCGCCGACAGGGATCAGAACACTGAAGCTTTCTTT.

Only a few counts were recorded for this clone. The chain joins TRBV7-2 to TRBJ2-7, with D maybe TRBD2 (5 bases). Trimming stripped 1 base from V and 0 bases from J, with 13 bases between. This CDR3 comprises 16 residues. Germline lookup yields CDR1 SGHTA and CDR2 FQGNSA. The CDR3 region has the DNA TGTGCCAGCAGCTTAGGGTCTAGCCGCGACTCCTACGAGCAGTACTTC. Translation gives CASSLGSSRDSYEQYF.

This clone was detected only a few times. The chain uses TRBV7-2 and TRBJ2-1, with D perhaps being TRBD1 or TRBD2 (5 bases each). Germline V gives CDR1 SGHTA, CDR2 FQGNSA. The germline V and J ends were trimmed by 5 bases and 10 bases, with 12 bases remaining between them. CDR3 size: 12 residues. The CDR3 DNA reads as TGTGCCAGCAGCCCCTCGAGGGACGAGCAGTTCTTC. It codes for CASSPSRDEQFF.

The genes are TRBV19 and TRBJ1-4; D is ambiguous. The CDR3 sequence is 16 residues long. The V end was cut by 5 bases, the J end by 8 bases, with 21 bases between. Germline CDR1 and CDR2: LNHDA and SQIVND (reference sequence). CDR3 region: CASSQTLTAKGEKLFF. The CDR3 DNA sequence: TGTGCCAGTAGTCAGACCCTCACCGCCAAGGGAGAAAAACTGTTTTTT.

This clone came up many times. V gene TRBV7-2 combines with J gene TRBJ2-1; the D gene is possibly TRBD2 (6 bases). The length of the CDR3 is 13 residues. V lost 3 bases and J lost 12, with 15 bases in between. CDR1 and CDR2 from the germline V gene are SGHTA and FQGNSA. CDR3 region: CASSFGDLARQFF. CDR3 DNA sequence: TGTGCCAGCAGCTTTGGGGACCTAGCGAGGCAGTTCTTC.

This clone was found a few times. The chain couples TRBV7-2 to TRBJ2-5, with D tentatively TRBD1 (7 bases). V was shortened by 4 bases and J by 5 bases, with 14 bases between the two germline ends. Germline CDR1 reads SGHTA; CDR2 reads FQGNSA. The length of the CDR3 is 14 residues. The CDR3 DNA reads TGTGCCAGCAGCTCCGGGCAGGGGGGCGAGACCCAGTACTTC. It translates to CASSSGQGGETQYF.

This chain joins TRBV18 and TRBJ2-3; no firm D call. Germline CDR1 reads KGHSH; CDR2 reads LQKENI. With 2 bases removed from V and 2 bases from J, the gap between germline ends came to 8 bases. There are 14 residues in the CDR3. CDR3 loop: CASSPIGSTDTQYF. The CDR3 region has the DNA TGTGCCAGCTCACCAATAGGGTCCACAGATACGCAGTATTTT.

The V call is TRBV2, the J call TRBJ1-4; 7 bases agree with TRBD1. This CDR3 is 13 amino acids long. CDR1 and CDR2 from the germline V gene are SNHLY and FYNNEI. V dropped 10 bases and J dropped 6; count of bases not matched to a gene: 8. The chain's CDR3 is CAIRQGLDEKLFF. The CDR3 DNA is TGTGCCATACGACAGGGTTTAGATGAAAAACTGTTTTTT.

This clone has just a few counts. Its ends do not fully match the called genes, so a read error is possible. The genes are TRBV30 and TRBJ1-1; D not certain. This CDR3 is built from 12 residues. The germline gives CDR1 GTSNPN, CDR2 SVGIG (reference sequence). The CDR3, as DNA: TGTGCCTGCTCCACGGGTAGCACTGAAGCCTTCTTT. Translation gives CACSTGSTEAFF.

This clone was detected ten times or more. The gene calls are TRBV12-2 and TRBJ2-1; the table's D gene call, TRBD2, was not cross checked with the DNA. TRBV12-2 is described as a pseudogene. CDR3 length equals 15 residues. Here the CDR3 reads CASRLALGRDNEQFF. Here the CDR3 DNA reads TGTGCAAGTCGCTTAGCCCTGGGGAGGGACAATGAGCAGTTCTTC.

This clone has a handful of counts. The chain employs TRBV7-9 and TRBJ2-7; 7 nucleotides match TRBD2. V lost 4 bases to trimming and J lost 0 bases; unmatched junction nucleotides: 6. The CDR3 consists of 15 residues. CDR1 is SEHNR, CDR2 FQNEAQ, per germline (reference sequence). CDR3 DNA sequence: TGTGCCAGCAGCTGGGAAGCGGGGAGCTCCTACGAGCAGTACTTC. Translated: CASSWEAGSSYEQYF.

This clone was recorded a few times. Compared with germline, one end of the junction differs, possibly owing to a read error. The chain joins TRBV29-1 to TRBJ2-5; D is ambiguous. The CDR3 contains 18 residues. Germline CDR1 SQVTM, CDR2 ANQGSEA. The CDR3 DNA follows: TGCAGCGTTACCGTGACAACGACCGTGGGGAAAACCCTAGAGACCCATTACTTC. Its protein product is CSVTVTTTVGKTLETHYF. Based on the CDR3 plus reference TRBV29-1 and TRBJ2-5, the full variable domain is SAVISQKPSRDICQRGTSLTIQCQVDSQVTMMFWYRQQPGQSLTLIATANQGSEATYESGFVIDKFPISRPNLTFSTLTVSNMSPEDSSIYLCSVTVTTTVGKTLETHYFGPGTRLLVL.

The V and J genes are TRBV30 and TRBJ2-5, with 10 nucleotides matching TRBD1. Germline loops: CDR1 GTSNPN, CDR2 SVGIG (reference sequence). The ends lost 2 bases at V and 5 bases at J; junction bases unmatched: 5. This CDR3 is 14 amino acids long. CDR3 nucleotides: TGTGCCTGGAGTAGACAGGGGGCGGGGGAGACCCAGTACTTC. The encoded protein is CAWSRQGAGETQYF.

This rearrangement joins TRBV6-6 to TRBJ2-7; 7 nucleotides agree with TRBD1. CDR1 and CDR2 from the germline V gene are MNHNY and SVGAGI (reference sequence). With 5 bases clipped from V and 5 bases from J, the junction kept 9 bases outside the gene matches. The CDR3 contains 14 residues. The CDR3 DNA follows: TGTGCCAGCAGTAACGCCGGGACAGCAAACGAGCAGTACTTC. Translated, it gives CASSNAGTANEQYF.

Many counts were recorded for this clone. The chain joins TRBV10-3 to TRBJ1-2; TRBD1 agrees at 7 bases. Unmatched junction bases numbered 9, after V lost 0 bases and J lost 8 bases. The CDR3 length is 15 residues. Germline V gene data show CDR1 as ENHRY and CDR2 as SYGVKD. The CDR3 here is CAISESEMTGNGYTF. In DNA, the CDR3 is TGTGCCATCAGTGAGTCCGAAATGACAGGGAACGGCTACACCTTC.

This clone showed up many times. V is TRBV5-1 and J is TRBJ2-2, with D unresolved. The length of the CDR3 is 13 residues. Trimming took 1 base from V and 3 from J, leaving 4 bases between them. Germline V gives CDR1 SGHRS, CDR2 YFSETQ. CDR3 sequence: CASSLQDTGELFF. The CDR3 DNA reads as TGCGCCAGCAGCTTGCAAGACACCGGGGAGCTGTTTTTT.

This clone was picked up a small number of times. CDR3 sequence reads: CASSPQVGGSLYNEQFF. The CDR3, as DNA: TGCGCCAGCAGCCCCCAGGTCGGGGGATCACTCTACAATGAGCAGTTCTTC. This chain uses TRBV5-1 with TRBJ2-1, with D possibly TRBD2 on 6 matching bases. The germline V gene encodes CDR1 SGHRS and CDR2 YFSETQ. V was trimmed by 4 bases and J by 3 bases, leaving 20 bases between them. CDR3 length equals 17 residues.

The gene calls are TRBV5-4 and TRBJ2-1; TRBD2 matches 13 bases. The CDR3 is 14 amino acids. The junction had 2 bases not matched to a gene; V was cut back by 4 bases and J by 7 bases. Germline values: CDR1 SGHNT, CDR2 YYREEE (reference sequence). CDR3 loop: CASSRTSGRNEQFF. The CDR3 nucleotides read TGTGCCAGCAGCAGGACTAGCGGGAGAAATGAGCAGTTCTTC.

This clone was counted a few times. The chain employs TRBV9 and TRBJ2-7, with 8 bases identical to TRBD2. This CDR3 contains 14 residues. V shed 4 bases and J 1 base; nucleotides not matched to a gene: 4. The germline V gene encodes CDR1 SGDLS and CDR2 YYNGEE. The CDR3 bases are TGTGCCAGCAGCCTAGGGACTAGATCCTACGAGCAGTACTTC. Encoded protein: CASSLGTRSYEQYF.

This clone has just a few counts. The V gene is TRBV30, the J gene TRBJ2-1; 7 nucleotides agree with TRBD1. The CDR3 runs 15 residues. Germline V gene lookup returns CDR1 GTSNPN and CDR2 SVGIG (reference sequence). After removal of 2 bases from V and 6 bases from J, the junction contained 10 bases not matched to a gene. CDR3 DNA: TGTGCCTGGAGTCTGGGACAGTTAGACCTCAATGAGCAGTTCTTC. Its translation: CAWSLGQLDLNEQFF.

The rearrangement links TRBV29-1 to TRBJ2-5, with D maybe TRBD2 (6 bases). CDR3 length equals 15 residues. From germline, CDR1 is SQVTM and CDR2 ANQGSEA. Trimming removed 5 bases from V and 6 bases from J, with 22 bases in between. The CDR3 DNA reads TGCAGCGTTTCCTGGGCAGCCTATGGGGGGAAGACCCAGTACTTC. Its protein product is CSVSWAAYGGKTQYF. The full variable domain, completed using reference TRBV29-1 and TRBJ2-5, is SAVISQKPSRDICQRGTSLTIQCQVDSQVTMMFWYRQQPGQSLTLIATANQGSEATYESGFVIDKFPISRPNLTFSTLTVSNMSPEDSSIYLCSVSWAAYGGKTQYFGPGTRLLVL.

This clone turned up a few times. The chain employs TRBV2 and TRBJ2-3, with 8 bases matching TRBD2. Germline CDR1 reads SNHLY; CDR2 reads FYNNEI. This CDR3 has 14 residues. The V and J ends lost 7 bases and 1 base, in that order; junction bases with no gene match: 4. Written as DNA, the CDR3 is TGTGCCAGCACCGGACTAGCCCGCACAGATACGCAGTATTTT. Translated, it gives CASTGLARTDTQYF.

This clone has a handful of counts. The V call is TRBV7-9, the J call TRBJ1-4; no reliable D call. The CDR3 spans 11 residues. Looked up from germline, CDR1 is SEHNR and CDR2 is FQNEAQ (reference sequence). V was pared by 9 bases and J by 9 bases, with 11 bases between. CDR3 sequence reads: CASSIQQKLFF. As DNA, the CDR3 is TGTGCCAGTTCAATCCAGCAAAAACTGTTTTTT.

This chain joins TRBV27 and TRBJ2-1; tentative D call: TRBD1 (6 bases). The V end lost 8 bases, the J end lost 0 bases, and 17 bases lay between the germline ends. CDR3 size: 16 residues. Germline V gives CDR1 MNHEY, CDR2 SMNVEV (reference sequence). The CDR3, as DNA: TGTGCCAGCGCCCGGCCGGGACAAAGCTCCTACAATGAGCAGTTCTTC. Its protein product is CASARPGQSSYNEQFF.

There are a few counts of this clone. The chain has TRBV19 and TRBJ1-5, with 10 bases aligning to TRBD1. The V and J ends lost 1 base and 5 bases, in that order; junction bases with no gene match: 14. The germline CDR1 and CDR2 sequences are LNHDA and SQIVND (reference sequence). The CDR3 extends over 19 amino acids. The CDR3 loop reads CASSIGQGQGEIGDQPQHF. CDR3 nucleotide sequence: TGTGCCAGTAGTATAGGCCAAGGACAGGGGGAGATCGGGGATCAGCCCCAGCATTTT. Full variable domain (missing parts from reference TRBV19 and TRBJ1-5): DGGITQSPKYLFRKEGQNVTLSCEQNLNHDAMYWYRQDPGQGLRLIYYSQIVNDFQKGDIAEGYSVSREKKESFPLTVTSAQKNPTAFYLCASSIGQGQGEIGDQPQHFGDGTRLSIL.

This clone turned up a few times. The chain employs TRBV7-2 and TRBJ2-5; 7 bases align to TRBD2. Germline-derived CDR1 and CDR2 are SGHTA and FQGNSA. The CDR3 runs to 13 residues. Unmatched junction bases numbered 1, after V lost 1 base and J lost 5 bases. Here the CDR3 DNA reads TGTGCCAGCAGCTTAGGTAGCGGGGAGACCCAGTACTTC. It is translated as CASSLGSGETQYF.

The chain employs TRBV6-1 and TRBJ1-2; D remains ambiguous. This CDR3 is built from 15 residues. Germline CDR1 is MNHNS and CDR2 is SASEGT. V was clipped by 1 base and J by 7 bases, with 16 bases between them. The CDR3 coding sequence is TGTGCCAGCAGTGAAGGGAGGTCCAACGAGTTTGGCTACACCTTC. Translating gives CASSEGRSNEFGYTF.

This clone was observed a handful of times. The V gene is TRBV29-1, the J gene TRBJ2-7, with D uncertain. The CDR3 covers 12 residues. Germline CDR1 is SQVTM and CDR2 is ANQGSEA. V lost 4 bases, J lost 3 bases, and 10 bases lay in between. In DNA, the CDR3 is TGCAGCGTTGCCCCGGATCACTACGAGCAGTACTTC. Translated, it gives CSVAPDHYEQYF.

V is TRBV20-1 and J is TRBJ2-3; D is unclear. Germline V gene lookup returns CDR1 DFQATT and CDR2 SNEGSKA (reference sequence). The V and J ends lost 5 bases and 5 bases respectively, with 8 bases between them. The CDR3 consists of 11 residues. For the CDR3, the DNA is TGCAGTGCTGTAATCGGAGATACGCAGTATTTT. Protein product: CSAVIGDTQYF.

Only a few counts were recorded for this clone. Other DNA sequences in the sample encode the same CDR3. The V call is TRBV7-9, the J call TRBJ1-1; 8 bases are a match to TRBD1. The CDR3 sequence is 14 residues long. CDR1 SEHNR and CDR2 FQNEAQ come from the germline V gene (reference sequence). Trimming at V came to 4 bases and at J to 2 bases, leaving 3 bases not matched to a gene. The CDR3 sequence is CASSSQGGNTEAFF. In DNA, the CDR3 is TGTGCCAGCAGCTCACAGGGGGGCAACACTGAAGCTTTCTTT.